The T cell receptor beta chain described here comes from a study of shared clonotypes between healthy human individuals. Study-level points and caveats: As a rule, naive subsets had a larger estimated richness than memory subsets. Despite large depth, sorted-subset datasets appeared incompletely sequenced.

Naive CD8 cells comprised CD45RO-negative, CCR7-positively selected cells, excluding terminally differentiated effector memory CD45RA+ cells. Donors comprised only Caucasian adults living in Nashville, Tennessee. Germline lookup yields CDR1 SGHNT and CDR2 YYREEE (reference sequence). The CDR3 length is 13 residues. Germline trimming cut 5 bases from V and 3 bases from J; bases unmatched to any gene: 4. Here immunoSEQ multiplex PCR was the method, and the copy in TCRdb shows in-frame clones only, minus some. This sample has hundreds of thousands of clones; about 95% occur once, and the top ten carry around 0.12%. For this clone: What it recognizes is unknown.

This chain joins TRBV5-4 and TRBJ2-7; TRBD2 agrees at 8 bases. This TCR was sampled from a woman aged 25 to 39 in good health. The sample was naive CD8+ T cells sorted from blood. The CDR3 spells CASRDSGNYEQYF. Written as DNA, the CDR3 is TGTGCCAGCAGGGATAGCGGGAACTACGAGCAGTACTTC.